These T cell receptor beta chains were read from a single sample in a study of response to subunit inactivated influenza vaccine. Using its own MiXCR run on the RT-PCR reads, TCRdb lists one record per CDR3 protein. The profile shows about 800,000 distinct CDR3 sequences, over 20% of them singletons. Specimen: PBMCs from blood, collected roughly 5 days after vaccination. These receptor sequences come from a man aged 50 to 59 who received an inactivated influenza vaccine. The CDR3 runs from the conserved cysteine through the conserved F or W. Fields, in order: V gene, D gene, clone size, J gene, CDR3 DNA, CDR3 protein. A D gene is named only where the DNA matches it firmly. Not every row has a clone size; where given, it reads once, few, many or a size class.

>TRBV7-8|TRBD1|NA|TRBJ2-3
TGTGCCAGCAGCCCCGGACAGGGGGCGAGGGCAGATACGCAGTATTTT
CASSPGQGARADTQYF
>TRBV7-7|NA|NA|TRBJ2-5
TGTGCCAGCAGCTCTAATATCGGAGAGACCCAGTACTTC
CASSSNIGETQYF
>TRBV20-1|TRBD2|NA|TRBJ2-2
TGCAGTGCTAGAGGCCTAGCGGGAGGTTGGACCGGGGAGCTGTTTTTT
CSARGLAGGWTGELFF
>TRBV12-3/TRBV12-4|NA|few|TRBJ1-4
TGTGCCAGCAGGGGGGGACATAATGAAAAACTGTTTTTT
CASRGGHNEKLFF
>TRBV4-2|TRBD2|NA|TRBJ2-7
TGTGCCAGCAGCCAGAGATTAGCGGGAGTTTACGAGCAGTACTTC
CASSQRLAGVYEQYF
>TRBV10-3|NA|many|TRBJ1-1
TGTGCCACCCGAACCCCCTTAGCCAAGGGGAACACTGAAGCTTTCTTT
CATRTPLAKGNTEAFF
>TRBV5-1|NA|NA|TRBJ1-1
TGCGCCAGCAGCCCCCCGACCGGGACCGGCCGACTGAACACTGAAGCTTTCTTT
CASSPPTGTGRLNTEAFF
>TRBV7-3|NA|NA|TRBJ2-3
TGTGCCAGCAGCTTAACGGGCCTGGGCTTGATCACAGATACGCAGTATTTT
CASSLTGLGLITDTQYF
>TRBV7-9|NA|NA|TRBJ1-2
TGTGCCAGCAGCTTGCGTAGGGATGGCTACACCTTC
CASSLRRDGYTF
>TRBV20-1|NA|NA|TRBJ1-6
TGCAGTGCTAGAAGTTGGAATTCACCCCTCCACTTT
CSARSWNSPLHF
>TRBV7-2|NA|few|TRBJ1-5
TGTGCCAGCAGCCCGAGGGCCGGGGATCAGCCCCAGCATTTT
CASSPRAGDQPQHF
>TRBV4-3|TRBD1|many|TRBJ2-6
TGCGCCAGCAGCCAATTCGGGACAGGGGGGGCCAACGTCCTGACTTTC
CASSQFGTGGANVLTF